One and the same sample provided the 2 T cell receptor beta chains below, sequenced in a study of CD8+ T cells in alopecia areata. RNA extraction and reverse transcription yielded cDNA as sequencing template. Sequencing used immunoSEQ multiplex PCR; TCRdb keeps in-frame clones, though not all of them. Singletons are absent from the sample, which has roughly 120,000 clones. The specimen was lesional skin. Receptor source: a C3H/HeJ mouse with alopecia areata. The MHC haplotype of this mouse line is H2-k.

Comments on this clone: Gene labels here are mouse ones. The read gets to within 4 residues of the CDR3 end, and the germline J gene fills in the rest. This sequence joins TRBV13-3 and TRBJ2-5, with TRBD1 matching 7 bases. Germline V gene sequence: CDR1 NNHDY, CDR2 SYVADS. The CDR3 is made up of 16 amino acids. V was clipped by 0 bases and J by 2 bases; unmatched bases: 6. CDR3 DNA, as far as it was read: TGTGCCAGCAGTGATGTGAACAGGGGAGGCCAAGAC. Protein sequence: CASSDVNRGGQD. The whole CDR3 protein is CASSDVNRGGQDTQYF.

Regarding this clone: Gene names and germline refer to mouse. The read halts 4 residues ahead of the CDR3 end, with the missing end drawn from the germline J gene. This rearrangement joins TRBV13-3 to TRBJ2-2, with 7 bases that match TRBD1. The CDR3 length is 16 residues. The V gene end was trimmed by 5 bases and the J gene end by 0 bases; junction bases not matched to a gene: 7. Germline CDR1 is NNHDY and CDR2 is SYVADS. The covered CDR3 bases are TGTGCCAGCAGCCCCCTCCAGGGGGCAAACACCGGG. Translated: CASSPLQGANTG. The whole CDR3 protein reads CASSPLQGANTGQLYF.